Listed below are T cell receptor beta chains from one sample, sequenced in a study of T cells in Graves' hyperthyroidism and ophthalmopathy. TCRdb recomputed calls from the multiplex PCR reads with MiXCR, one row per CDR3 protein. The repertoire has 100,000 to 130,000 distinct CDR3 sequences, about 16% of them found once; the top ten carry less than 50%. Material: blood. Receptors originate from a woman between 45 and 65 years old with Graves' hyperthyroidism. CDR3s include the opening cysteine and the closing phenylalanine or tryptophan. The D gene is left open where the match is weak. Not all rows give a size; the values are once, few, many and, for expanded clones, a class.

d_call: NA
clone_size: many
v_call: TRBV4-1
j_call: TRBJ1-5
cdr3_aa: CASSRGPKTSNQPQHF
cdr3_nt: TGCGCCAGCAGCCGAGGACCCAAGACTAGCAATCAGCCCCAGCATTTT

d_call: NA
clone_size: NA
v_call: TRBV29-1
j_call: TRBJ2-2
cdr3_aa: CSVGTLSELFF
cdr3_nt: TGCAGCGTGGGGACCCTTTCGGAGCTGTTTTTT

d_call: TRBD2
clone_size: many
v_call: TRBV19
j_call: TRBJ2-1
cdr3_aa: CASSTALRTSVRSSYNEQFF
cdr3_nt: TGTGCCAGTAGTACGGCCTTGAGGACTAGCGTCAGGAGCTCCTACAATGAGCAGTTCTTC

d_call: NA
clone_size: many
v_call: TRBV28
j_call: TRBJ2-1
cdr3_aa: CASSSFDEQFF
cdr3_nt: TGTGCCAGCAGTAGTTTCGATGAGCAGTTCTTC

d_call: TRBD1
clone_size: many
v_call: TRBV19
j_call: TRBJ1-1
cdr3_aa: CASAAQGATEAFF
cdr3_nt: TGTGCCAGTGCGGCCCAGGGGGCCACTGAAGCTTTCTTT

d_call: NA
clone_size: NA
v_call: TRBV2
j_call: TRBJ2-1
cdr3_aa: CASKDISGLDEQFF
cdr3_nt: TGTGCCAGCAAAGACATCTCTGGGCTGGATGAGCAGTTCTTC

d_call: NA
clone_size: many
v_call: TRBV12-3/TRBV12-4
j_call: TRBJ1-6
cdr3_aa: CASTRLRGADSPLHF
cdr3_nt: TGTGCCAGCACCCGGCTTAGGGGCGCGGATTCACCCCTCCACTTT

d_call: NA
clone_size: few
v_call: TRBV2
j_call: TRBJ1-1
cdr3_aa: CASRLRPDTEAFF
cdr3_nt: TGTGCCAGCAGGCTGCGCCCTGACACTGAAGCTTTCTTT

d_call: TRBD1
clone_size: many
v_call: TRBV20-1
j_call: TRBJ2-3
cdr3_aa: CSALQGAETDTQYF
cdr3_nt: TGCAGTGCATTACAGGGGGCCGAAACAGATACGCAGTATTTT

d_call: TRBD1
clone_size: NA
v_call: TRBV7-3
j_call: TRBJ2-6
cdr3_aa: CASSADRAGANVLTF
cdr3_nt: TGTGCCAGCAGCGCCGACAGGGCGGGGGCCAACGTCCTGACTTTC

d_call: NA
clone_size: many
v_call: TRBV3-1
j_call: TRBJ2-1
cdr3_aa: CASSSSGSREFF
cdr3_nt: TGTGCCAGCAGCAGTTCGGGCTCCAGGGAGTTCTTC

d_call: NA
clone_size: many
v_call: TRBV7-2
j_call: TRBJ1-1
cdr3_aa: CASSFPPGAGTEAFF
cdr3_nt: TGTGCCAGCAGCTTCCCCCCGGGGGCTGGGACTGAAGCTTTCTTT

d_call: TRBD2
clone_size: many
v_call: TRBV28
j_call: TRBJ2-1
cdr3_aa: CASSLGGLAELNEQFF
cdr3_nt: TGTGCCAGCAGTTTAGGGGGACTAGCGGAACTCAATGAGCAGTTCTTC

d_call: TRBD2
clone_size: many
v_call: TRBV3-1
j_call: TRBJ2-3
cdr3_aa: CASSQGLAGVTDTQYF
cdr3_nt: TGTGCCAGCAGCCAAGGACTAGCGGGAGTCACAGATACGCAGTATTTT

d_call: TRBD2
clone_size: many
v_call: TRBV15
j_call: TRBJ2-5
cdr3_aa: CATSPETRLAEGQETQYF
cdr3_nt: TGTGCCACCAGCCCTGAAACCCGACTAGCGGAGGGTCAAGAGACCCAGTACTTC

d_call: NA
clone_size: NA
v_call: TRBV29-1
j_call: TRBJ2-7
cdr3_aa: CSVGRDAYEQYF
cdr3_nt: TGCAGCGTTGGGCGGGATGCCTACGAGCAGTACTTC

d_call: NA
clone_size: many
v_call: TRBV28
j_call: TRBJ2-6
cdr3_aa: CASSAPSPGANVLTF
cdr3_nt: TGTGCCAGCAGTGCCCCGTCCCCTGGGGCCAACGTCCTGACTTTC

d_call: NA
clone_size: many
v_call: TRBV14
j_call: TRBJ2-3
cdr3_aa: CASSQAVPGTDTQYF
cdr3_nt: TGTGCCAGCAGCCAAGCTGTCCCCGGGACAGATACGCAGTATTTT

d_call: NA
clone_size: many
v_call: TRBV28
j_call: TRBJ1-2
cdr3_aa: CASSPHRGLDYGYTF
cdr3_nt: TGTGCCAGCAGCCCACATAGGGGTCTCGACTATGGCTACACCTTC